This T cell receptor beta chain was retrieved from a study of blood T cell repertoires in COVID-19. The wider study: Acute and convalescent COVID-19 specimens originated in the United States, Italy and Spain. T cells, B-cell-depleted T cells, or PBMCs provided the cDNA or gDNA that served as material.

The authors' processing: The assay estimated nucleated cells by amplifying reference gene primers. Clones were sequenced by immunoSEQ multiplex PCR, and TCRdb holds only the in-frame ones, with some missing. V, J and clone size reflect that table, while D and trimming were determined from the DNA. The sample includes roughly 670,000 clones, approximately 90% seen only once; the top ten take under 0.3%. The length of the CDR3 is 14 residues. With V trimmed by 7 bases and J by 7 bases, 10 bases remained unmatched. Looked up from germline, CDR1 is MNHEY and CDR2 is SVGAGI. This receptor was obtained from a woman younger than 30 with acute or convalescent COVID-19. Sequenced: peripheral blood. The chain has TRBV6-5 and TRBJ2-7; 10 positions agree with TRBD1. CDR3 amino acids: CASTTRQGAREQYF. The DNA for the CDR3 is TGTGCCAGCACCACAAGACAGGGGGCGCGGGAGCAGTACTTC.